The rows below give T cell receptor beta chains drawn from one sample of a study of T cell repertoires in cytomegalovirus infection. These TCRs are of unknown antigen specificity. MiXCR was run by TCRdb on the reads, yielding one entry per CDR3 protein. Of fewer than 950,000 distinct CDR3 sequences listed, 32% are singletons. The source was cultured CD8+ T cells from PBMCs, collected from culture after CMV antigen stimulation. The origin of the receptors is a human donor in good health (CMV status not recorded). Some clones in this sample may be carry-over from other donors' samples. CDR3s include the opening cysteine and the closing phenylalanine or tryptophan. The D gene is left open where the match is weak. Where a row states a size, it is once, few, many or the class of an expanded clone; other rows omit it.

V gene: TRBV3-1; clone size: .; D gene: .; J gene: TRBJ2-7; CDR3 DNA: TGTGCCAGCCAAGCCCTGAATAGCCTTTCACACGAGCAGTACTTC; CDR3 protein: CASQALNSLSHEQYF
V gene: TRBV14; clone size: few; D gene: TRBD2; J gene: TRBJ2-2; CDR3 DNA: TGTGCCAGCAGCCAAGATGAAGTTTGGCTAGCGGGCCATTCAAACACCGGGGAGCTGTTTTTT; CDR3 protein: CASSQDEVWLAGHSNTGELFF
V gene: TRBV27; clone size: .; D gene: .; J gene: TRBJ2-1; CDR3 DNA: TGTGCCAGCAGTTCTAGGGACAATGAGCAGTTCTTC; CDR3 protein: CASSSRDNEQFF
V gene: TRBV5-6; clone size: .; D gene: .; J gene: TRBJ2-7; CDR3 DNA: TGTGCCAGCAGCTATACAGGGATGGCATACGAGCAGTACTTC; CDR3 protein: CASSYTGMAYEQYF
V gene: TRBV24-1; clone size: few; D gene: .; J gene: TRBJ1-4; CDR3 DNA: TGTGCCACCAGTGATTCAGACAGATTTGGTGAAAAACTGTTTTTT; CDR3 protein: CATSDSDRFGEKLFF
V gene: TRBV7-9; clone size: .; D gene: TRBD1; J gene: TRBJ2-5; CDR3 DNA: TGTGCCAGCAGCACGTGGACAGGGGAAGAGACCCAGTACTTC; CDR3 protein: CASSTWTGEETQYF
V gene: TRBV20-1; clone size: .; D gene: .; J gene: TRBJ1-2; CDR3 DNA: TGCAGTGCTCCCCCGGGGGGCTCTAACTATGGCTACACCTTC; CDR3 protein: CSAPPGGSNYGYTF
V gene: TRBV5-5; clone size: few; D gene: .; J gene: TRBJ2-5; CDR3 DNA: TGTGCCAGCAGCTTGTTTTGGGAAGAGACCCAGTACTTC; CDR3 protein: CASSLFWEETQYF
V gene: TRBV19; clone size: .; D gene: .; J gene: TRBJ2-7; CDR3 DNA: TGTGCCAGTAGTATCCTCCCGGGGGACTACGAGCAGTACTTC; CDR3 protein: CASSILPGDYEQYF
V gene: TRBV12-3/TRBV12-4; clone size: .; D gene: .; J gene: TRBJ2-1; CDR3 DNA: TGTGCCAGCACAGCCTCGAGTCATACCTACAATGAGCAGTTCTTC; CDR3 protein: CASTASSHTYNEQFF